The entry below gives a single TCR beta chain sequence along with its context. The antigen is not known. Clones were read by immunoSEQ multiplex PCR, and TCRdb kept only the in-frame ones, dropping some. The data show 150,000 to 180,000 clones, with 70% to 90% seen just once and around 2.1% held by the top ten. The data derive from a study of cytomegalovirus exposure and HLA in healthy donors. General study points: Cytomegalovirus-associated TCR beta chains were listed, numbering under 200. Researchers reported that a few CMV-associated chains were confirmed in vitro as CMV antigen-specific.

Trimming took off 0 bases at V and 5 bases at J, with 17 bases between the two ends. The CDR3 contains 16 residues. Germline CDR1 is SEHNR and CDR2 is FQNEAQ (reference sequence). Specimen: PBMCs. The receptor comes from a human donor in good health. This sequence joins TRBV7-9 and TRBJ2-7; weak D call: TRBD2 (7 bases). For the CDR3, the DNA is TGTGCCAGCAGCTTAGCAGTCGGCGGGGGCATCGACGAGCAGTACTTC. This codes for CASSLAVGGGIDEQYF.